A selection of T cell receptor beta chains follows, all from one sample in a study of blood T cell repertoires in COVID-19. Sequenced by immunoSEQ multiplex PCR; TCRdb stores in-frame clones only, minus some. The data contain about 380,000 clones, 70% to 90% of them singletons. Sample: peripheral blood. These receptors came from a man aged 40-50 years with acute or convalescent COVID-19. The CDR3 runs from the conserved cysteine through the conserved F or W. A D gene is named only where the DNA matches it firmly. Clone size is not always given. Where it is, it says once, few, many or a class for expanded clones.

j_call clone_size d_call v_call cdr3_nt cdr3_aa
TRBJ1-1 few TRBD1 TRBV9 TGTGCCAGCAGCGTAGCAGGGACAGCAACTGAAGCTTTCTTT CASSVAGTATEAFF
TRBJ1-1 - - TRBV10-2 TGCGCCAGCAATCGGGGCGGGGGAAAGGCTTTCTTT CASNRGGGKAFF
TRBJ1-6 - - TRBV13 TGTGCCAGCAGCTTAGGCGGGGGAATCCTCCACTTT CASSLGGGILHF
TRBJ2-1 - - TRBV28 TGTGCCAGCAGTTCCAGGCAGCTGATGATCAATGAGCAGTTCTTC CASSSRQLMINEQFF
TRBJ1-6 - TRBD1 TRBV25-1 TGTGCCAGCAGTGAATACACTAATCAGGGGGCAGGTTCACCCCTCCACTTT CASSEYTNQGAGSPLHF
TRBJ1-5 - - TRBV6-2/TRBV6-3 TGTGCCAGCAGTAACAGGGATAGCAATCAGCCCCAGCATTTT CASSNRDSNQPQHF
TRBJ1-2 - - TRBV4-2 TGTGCCAGCAGCCAAGATCGTAGTCTGGATGGCTACACCTTC CASSQDRSLDGYTF
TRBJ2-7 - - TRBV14 TGTGCCAGCAGCCAAGATCAGTCCAAATTCTACGAGCAGTACTTC CASSQDQSKFYEQYF
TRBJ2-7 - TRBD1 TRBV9 TGTGCCAGCAGCGGTGGCTACCGGGACAGGGGTTTCCACGAGCAGTACTTC CASSGGYRDRGFHEQYF
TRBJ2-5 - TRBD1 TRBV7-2 TGTGCCAGCAGCTTTAATTCTGGCAGGGGGGAGACCCAGTACTTC CASSFNSGRGETQYF
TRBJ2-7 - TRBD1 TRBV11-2 TGTGCCAGCAGCTACCCAGGGGGACAGGGGTACTACGAGCAGTACTTC CASSYPGGQGYYEQYF